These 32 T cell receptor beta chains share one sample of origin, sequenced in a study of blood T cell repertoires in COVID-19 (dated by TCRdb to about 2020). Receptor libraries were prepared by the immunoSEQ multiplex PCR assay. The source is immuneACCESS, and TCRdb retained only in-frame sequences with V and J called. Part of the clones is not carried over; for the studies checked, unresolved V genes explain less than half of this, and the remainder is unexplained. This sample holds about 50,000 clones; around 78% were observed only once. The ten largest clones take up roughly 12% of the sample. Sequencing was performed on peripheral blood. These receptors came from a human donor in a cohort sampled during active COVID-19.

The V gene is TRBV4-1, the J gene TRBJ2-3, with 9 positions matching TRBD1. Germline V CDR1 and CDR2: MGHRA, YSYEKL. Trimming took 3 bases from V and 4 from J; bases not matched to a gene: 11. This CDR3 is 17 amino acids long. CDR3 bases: TGCGCCAGCAGCCACGAGCCGGGACAGGGTATAGCAGATACGCAGTATTTT. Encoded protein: CASSHEPGQGIADTQYF.

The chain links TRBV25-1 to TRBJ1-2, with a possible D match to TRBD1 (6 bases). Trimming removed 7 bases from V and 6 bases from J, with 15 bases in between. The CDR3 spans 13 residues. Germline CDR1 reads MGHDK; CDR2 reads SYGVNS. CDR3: CASTRRTENGYTF. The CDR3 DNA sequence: TGTGCCAGCACCAGAAGGACAGAGAATGGCTACACCTTC.

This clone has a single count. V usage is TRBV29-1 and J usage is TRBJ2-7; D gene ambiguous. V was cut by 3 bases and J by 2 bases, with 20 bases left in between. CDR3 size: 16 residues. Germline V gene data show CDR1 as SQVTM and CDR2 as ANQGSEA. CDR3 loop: CSVDLLKAGQPYEQYF. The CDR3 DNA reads TGCAGCGTTGATCTTTTAAAGGCAGGTCAACCCTACGAGCAGTACTTC.

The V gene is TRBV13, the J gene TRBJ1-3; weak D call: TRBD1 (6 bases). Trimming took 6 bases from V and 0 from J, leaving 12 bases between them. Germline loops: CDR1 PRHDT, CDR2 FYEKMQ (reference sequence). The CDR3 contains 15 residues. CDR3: CASRGTPNSGNTIYF. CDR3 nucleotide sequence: TGTGCCAGCAGGGGGACACCAAACTCTGGAAACACCATATATTTT.

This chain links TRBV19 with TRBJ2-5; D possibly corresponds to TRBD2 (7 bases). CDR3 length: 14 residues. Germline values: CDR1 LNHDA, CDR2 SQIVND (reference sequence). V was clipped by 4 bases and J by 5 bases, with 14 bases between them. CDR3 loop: CASSSSRGGETQYF. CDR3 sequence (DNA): TGTGCCAGTAGTAGCTCCAGGGGAGGGGAGACCCAGTACTTC.

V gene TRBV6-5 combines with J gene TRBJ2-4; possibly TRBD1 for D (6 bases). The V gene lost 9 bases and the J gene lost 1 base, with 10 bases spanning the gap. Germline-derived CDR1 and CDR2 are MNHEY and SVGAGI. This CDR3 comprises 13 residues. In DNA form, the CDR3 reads TGTGCCAGTTCAGGGGCGGCCAAAAACATTCAGTACTTC. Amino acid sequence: CASSGAAKNIQYF.

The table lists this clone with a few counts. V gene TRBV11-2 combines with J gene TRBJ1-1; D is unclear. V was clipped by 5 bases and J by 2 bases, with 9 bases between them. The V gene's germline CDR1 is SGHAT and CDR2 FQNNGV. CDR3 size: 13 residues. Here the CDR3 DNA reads TGTGCCAGCAGCCGAGATATTAACACTGAAGCTTTCTTT. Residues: CASSRDINTEAFF.

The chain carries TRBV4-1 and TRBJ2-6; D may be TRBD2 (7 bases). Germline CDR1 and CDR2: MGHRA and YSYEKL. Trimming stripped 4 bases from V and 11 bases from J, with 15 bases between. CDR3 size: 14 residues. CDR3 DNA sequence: TGCGCCAGCAGCCCCTCAGGGAGGGGGGACGTCCTGACTTTC. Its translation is CASSPSGRGDVLTF.

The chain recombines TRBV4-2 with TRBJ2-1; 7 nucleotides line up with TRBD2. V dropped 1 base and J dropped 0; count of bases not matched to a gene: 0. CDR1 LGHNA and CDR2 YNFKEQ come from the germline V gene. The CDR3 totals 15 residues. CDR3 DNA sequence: TGTGCCAGCAGCCAAGCGGGGGGCTCCTACAATGAGCAGTTCTTC. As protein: CASSQAGGSYNEQFF.

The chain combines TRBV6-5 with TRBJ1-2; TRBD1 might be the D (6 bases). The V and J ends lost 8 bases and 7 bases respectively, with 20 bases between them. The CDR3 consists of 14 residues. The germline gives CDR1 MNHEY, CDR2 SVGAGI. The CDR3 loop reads CASDSRGRRGGYTF. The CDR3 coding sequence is TGTGCCAGCGACAGCAGGGGCCGGCGAGGTGGCTACACCTTC.

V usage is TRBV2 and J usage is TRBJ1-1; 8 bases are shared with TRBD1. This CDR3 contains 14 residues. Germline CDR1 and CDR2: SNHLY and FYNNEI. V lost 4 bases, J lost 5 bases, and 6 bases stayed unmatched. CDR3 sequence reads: CASSVGRGPTEAFF. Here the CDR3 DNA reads TGTGCCAGCAGTGTCGGCAGGGGGCCGACTGAAGCTTTCTTT.

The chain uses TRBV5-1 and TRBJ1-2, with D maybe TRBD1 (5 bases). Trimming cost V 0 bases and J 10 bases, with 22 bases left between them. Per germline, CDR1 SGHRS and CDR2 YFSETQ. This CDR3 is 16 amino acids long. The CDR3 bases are TGCGCCAGCAGCTTGGGGGATCTTATACGCCGGGGGGACTACACCTTC. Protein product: CASSLGDLIRRGDYTF. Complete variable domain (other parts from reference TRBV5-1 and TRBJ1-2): KAGVTQTPRYLIKTRGQQVTLSCSPISGHRSVSWYQQTPGQGLQFLFEYFSETQRNKGNFPGRFSGRQFSNSRSEMNVSTLELGDSALYLCASSLGDLIRRGDYTFGSGTRLTVV.

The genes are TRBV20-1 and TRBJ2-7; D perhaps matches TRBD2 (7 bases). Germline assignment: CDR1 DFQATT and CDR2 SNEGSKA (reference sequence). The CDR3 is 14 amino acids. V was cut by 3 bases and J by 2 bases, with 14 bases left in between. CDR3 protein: CSASSGGPPYEQYF. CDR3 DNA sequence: TGCAGTGCTAGTTCGGGGGGCCCTCCCTACGAGCAGTACTTC.

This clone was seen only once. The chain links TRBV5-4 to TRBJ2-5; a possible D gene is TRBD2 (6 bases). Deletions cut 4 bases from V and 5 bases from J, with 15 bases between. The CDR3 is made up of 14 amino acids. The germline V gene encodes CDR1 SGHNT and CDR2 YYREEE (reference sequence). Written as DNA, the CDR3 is TGTGCCAGCAGCCCCCAACTAGGAGGGGAGACCCAGTACTTC. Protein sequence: CASSPQLGGETQYF.

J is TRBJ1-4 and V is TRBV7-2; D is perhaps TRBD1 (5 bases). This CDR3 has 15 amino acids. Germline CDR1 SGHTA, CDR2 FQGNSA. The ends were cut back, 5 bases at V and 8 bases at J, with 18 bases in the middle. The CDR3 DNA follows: TGTGCCAGCAGCCGGGGGGAGGCAGAAGCAGAAAAACTGTTTTTT. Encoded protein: CASSRGEAEAEKLFF.

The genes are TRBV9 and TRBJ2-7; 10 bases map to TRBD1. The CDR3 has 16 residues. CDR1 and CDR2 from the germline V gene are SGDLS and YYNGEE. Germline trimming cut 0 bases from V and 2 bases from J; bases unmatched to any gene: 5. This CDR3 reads CASSVATGQGAYEQYF. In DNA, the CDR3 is TGTGCCAGCAGCGTAGCTACTGGACAGGGGGCCTACGAGCAGTACTTC.

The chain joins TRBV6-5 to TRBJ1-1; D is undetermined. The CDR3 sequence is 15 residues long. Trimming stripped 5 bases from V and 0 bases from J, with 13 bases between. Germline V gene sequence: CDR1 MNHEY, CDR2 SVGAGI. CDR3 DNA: TGTGCCAGCAGTCGCGGCAGCTGGATGAACACTGAAGCTTTCTTT. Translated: CASSRGSWMNTEAFF.

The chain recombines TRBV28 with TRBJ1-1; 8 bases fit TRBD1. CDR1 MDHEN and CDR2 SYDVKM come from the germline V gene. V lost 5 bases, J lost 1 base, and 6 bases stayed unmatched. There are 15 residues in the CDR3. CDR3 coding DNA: TGTGCCAGCAGTCCAAGGACAGGGCCGAACACTGAAGCTTTCTTT. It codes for CASSPRTGPNTEAFF.

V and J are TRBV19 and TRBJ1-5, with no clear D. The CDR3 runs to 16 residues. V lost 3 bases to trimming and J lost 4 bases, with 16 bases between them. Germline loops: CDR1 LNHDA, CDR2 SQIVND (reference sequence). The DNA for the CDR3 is TGTGCCAGTAGTATTTATAGCGGCAGGTCGAATCAGCCCCAGCATTTT. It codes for CASSIYSGRSNQPQHF. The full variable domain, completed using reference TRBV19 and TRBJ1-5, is DGGITQSPKYLFRKEGQNVTLSCEQNLNHDAMYWYRQDPGQGLRLIYYSQIVNDFQKGDIAEGYSVSREKKESFPLTVTSAQKNPTAFYLCASSIYSGRSNQPQHFGDGTRLSIL.

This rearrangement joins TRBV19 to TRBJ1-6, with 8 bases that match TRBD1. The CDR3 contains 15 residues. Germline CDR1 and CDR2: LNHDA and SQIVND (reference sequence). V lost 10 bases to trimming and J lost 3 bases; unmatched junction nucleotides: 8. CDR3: CATQLGQGYNSPLHF. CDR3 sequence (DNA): TGTGCCACACAACTCGGACAGGGCTATAATTCACCCCTCCACTTT.

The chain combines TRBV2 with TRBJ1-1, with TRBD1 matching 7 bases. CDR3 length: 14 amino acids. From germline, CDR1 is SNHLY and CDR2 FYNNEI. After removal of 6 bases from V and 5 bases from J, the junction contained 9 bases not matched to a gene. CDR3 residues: CASRLQTGWTEAFF. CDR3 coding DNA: TGTGCCAGCAGATTGCAGACAGGGTGGACTGAAGCTTTCTTT.

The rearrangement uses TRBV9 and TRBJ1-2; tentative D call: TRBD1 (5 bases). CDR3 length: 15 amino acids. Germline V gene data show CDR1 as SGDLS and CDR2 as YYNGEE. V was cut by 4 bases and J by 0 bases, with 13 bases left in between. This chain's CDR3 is CASSPRWGPNYGYTF. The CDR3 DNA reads TGTGCCAGCAGCCCTCGGTGGGGCCCTAACTATGGCTACACCTTC.

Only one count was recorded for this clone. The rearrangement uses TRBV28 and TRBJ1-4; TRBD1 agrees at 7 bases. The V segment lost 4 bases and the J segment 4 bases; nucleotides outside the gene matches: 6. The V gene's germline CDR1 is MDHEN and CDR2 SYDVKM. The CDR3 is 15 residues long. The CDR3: CASSSLGQINEKLFF. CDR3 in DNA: TGTGCCAGCAGTTCCCTGGGACAGATTAATGAAAAACTGTTTTTT.

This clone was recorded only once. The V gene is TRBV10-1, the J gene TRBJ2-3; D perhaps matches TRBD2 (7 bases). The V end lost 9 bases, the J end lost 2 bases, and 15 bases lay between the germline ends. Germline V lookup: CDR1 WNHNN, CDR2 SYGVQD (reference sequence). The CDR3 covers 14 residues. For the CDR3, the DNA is TGCGCCAGTACGGAGGGGGGGCACACAGATACGCAGTATTTT. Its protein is CASTEGGHTDTQYF.

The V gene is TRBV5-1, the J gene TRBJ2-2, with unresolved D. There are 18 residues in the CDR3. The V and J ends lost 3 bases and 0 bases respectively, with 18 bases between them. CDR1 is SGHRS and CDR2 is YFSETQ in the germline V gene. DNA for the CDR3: TGCGCCAGCAGCTCCCACCTCCCACGTCTAACGAACACCGGGGAGCTGTTTTTT. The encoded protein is CASSSHLPRLTNTGELFF.

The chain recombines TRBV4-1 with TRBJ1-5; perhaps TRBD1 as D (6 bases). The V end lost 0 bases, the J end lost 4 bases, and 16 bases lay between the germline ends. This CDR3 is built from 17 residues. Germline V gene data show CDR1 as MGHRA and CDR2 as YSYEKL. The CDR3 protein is CASSQDQNRGINQPQHF. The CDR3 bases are TGCGCCAGCAGCCAAGATCAAAATAGGGGGATTAATCAGCCCCAGCATTTT.

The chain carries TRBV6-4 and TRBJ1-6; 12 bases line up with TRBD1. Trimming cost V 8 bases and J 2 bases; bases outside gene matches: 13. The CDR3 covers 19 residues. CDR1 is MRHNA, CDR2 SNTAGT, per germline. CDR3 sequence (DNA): TGTGCCAGCGGTATCGAGGGACAGGGGGCGAGGGCCTATAATTCACCCCTCCACTTT. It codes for CASGIEGQGARAYNSPLHF.

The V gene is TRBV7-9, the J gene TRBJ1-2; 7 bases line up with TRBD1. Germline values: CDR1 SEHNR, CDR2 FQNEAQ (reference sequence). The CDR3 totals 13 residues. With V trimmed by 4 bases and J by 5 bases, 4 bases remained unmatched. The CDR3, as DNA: TGTGCCAGCAGCTACAGGGGCCCTTATGGCTACACCTTC. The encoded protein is CASSYRGPYGYTF. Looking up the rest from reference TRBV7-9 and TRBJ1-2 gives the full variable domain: DTGVSQNPRHKITKRGQNVTFRCDPISEHNRLYWYRQTLGQGPEFLTYFQNEAQLEKSRLLSDRFSAERPKGSFSTLEIQRTEQGDSAMYLCASSYRGPYGYTFGSGTRLTVV.

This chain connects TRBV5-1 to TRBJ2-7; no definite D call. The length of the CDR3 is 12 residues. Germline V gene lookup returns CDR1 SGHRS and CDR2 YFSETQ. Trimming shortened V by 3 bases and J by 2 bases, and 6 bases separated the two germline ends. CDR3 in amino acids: CASSSDPYEQYF. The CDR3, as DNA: TGCGCCAGCAGCTCAGATCCCTACGAGCAGTACTTC.

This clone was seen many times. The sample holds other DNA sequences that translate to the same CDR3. The CDR3 region is CASSQDPSSYEQYF. The CDR3 coding sequence is TGTGCCAGCAGCCAAGATCCCTCGAGCTACGAGCAGTACTTC. The chain is built from TRBV3-1 (or the pseudogene TRBV3-2) and TRBJ2-7; D ambiguous. Germline values: CDR1 LGHDT, CDR2 YNNKEL (reference sequence). Trimming took off 0 bases at V and 3 bases at J, with 9 bases between the two ends. The CDR3 spans 14 residues.

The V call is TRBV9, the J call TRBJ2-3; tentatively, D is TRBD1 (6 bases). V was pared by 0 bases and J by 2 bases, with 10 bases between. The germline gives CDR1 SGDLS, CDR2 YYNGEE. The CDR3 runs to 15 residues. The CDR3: CASSVGQGHTDTQYF. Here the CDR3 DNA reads TGTGCCAGCAGCGTAGGCCAGGGGCACACAGATACGCAGTATTTT. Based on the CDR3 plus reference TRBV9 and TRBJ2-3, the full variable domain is DSGVTQTPKHLITATGQRVTLRCSPRSGDLSVYWYQQSLDQGLQFLIQYYNGEERAKGNILERFSAQQFPDLHSELNLSSLELGDSALYFCASSVGQGHTDTQYFGPGTRLTVL.

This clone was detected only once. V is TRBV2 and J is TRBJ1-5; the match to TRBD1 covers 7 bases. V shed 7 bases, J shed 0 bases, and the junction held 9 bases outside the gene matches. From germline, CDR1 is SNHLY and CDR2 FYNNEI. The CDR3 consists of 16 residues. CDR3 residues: CASNRGRGNSNQPQHF. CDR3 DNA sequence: TGTGCCAGCAACCGCGGCAGGGGGAATAGCAATCAGCCCCAGCATTTT.